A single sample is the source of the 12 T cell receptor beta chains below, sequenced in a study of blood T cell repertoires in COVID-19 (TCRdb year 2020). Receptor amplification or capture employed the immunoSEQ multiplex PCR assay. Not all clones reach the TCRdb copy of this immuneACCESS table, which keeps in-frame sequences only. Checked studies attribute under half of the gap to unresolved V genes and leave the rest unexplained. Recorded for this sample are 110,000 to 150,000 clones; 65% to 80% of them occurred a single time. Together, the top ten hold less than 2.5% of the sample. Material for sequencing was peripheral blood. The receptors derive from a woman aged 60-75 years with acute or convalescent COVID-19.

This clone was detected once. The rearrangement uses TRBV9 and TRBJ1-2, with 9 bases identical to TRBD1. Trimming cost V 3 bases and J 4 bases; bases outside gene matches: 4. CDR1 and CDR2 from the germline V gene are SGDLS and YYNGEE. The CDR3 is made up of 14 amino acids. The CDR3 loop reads CASSAGTGPYGYTF. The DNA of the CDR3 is TGTGCCAGCAGCGCCGGGACAGGGCCCTATGGCTACACCTTC.

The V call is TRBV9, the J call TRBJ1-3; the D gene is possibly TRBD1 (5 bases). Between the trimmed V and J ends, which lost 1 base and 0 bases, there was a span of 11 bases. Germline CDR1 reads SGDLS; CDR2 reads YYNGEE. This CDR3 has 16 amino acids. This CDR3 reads CASSVFSQGSGNTIYF. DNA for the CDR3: TGTGCCAGCAGCGTATTTTCCCAGGGCTCTGGAAACACCATATATTTT.

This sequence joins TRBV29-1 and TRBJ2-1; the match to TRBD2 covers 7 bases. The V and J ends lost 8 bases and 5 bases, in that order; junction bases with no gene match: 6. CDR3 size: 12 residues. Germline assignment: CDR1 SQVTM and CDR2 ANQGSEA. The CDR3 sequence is CSQLAHHNEQFF. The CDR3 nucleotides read TGCAGCCAACTAGCGCACCACAATGAGCAGTTCTTC.

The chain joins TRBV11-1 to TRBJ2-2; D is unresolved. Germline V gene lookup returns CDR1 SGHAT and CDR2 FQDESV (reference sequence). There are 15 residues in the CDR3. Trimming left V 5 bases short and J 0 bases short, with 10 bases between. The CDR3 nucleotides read TGTGCCAGCAGCCCTCGCCTAGCGAACACCGGGGAGCTGTTTTTT. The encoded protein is CASSPRLANTGELFF.

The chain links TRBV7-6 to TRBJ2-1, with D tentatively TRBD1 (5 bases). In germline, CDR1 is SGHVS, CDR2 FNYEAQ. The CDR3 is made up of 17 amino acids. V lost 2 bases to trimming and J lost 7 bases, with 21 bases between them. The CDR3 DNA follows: TGTGCCAGCAGCTTATCCCCAGCAAGGGGCAGTGGTAATGAGCAGTTCTTC. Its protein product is CASSLSPARGSGNEQFF.

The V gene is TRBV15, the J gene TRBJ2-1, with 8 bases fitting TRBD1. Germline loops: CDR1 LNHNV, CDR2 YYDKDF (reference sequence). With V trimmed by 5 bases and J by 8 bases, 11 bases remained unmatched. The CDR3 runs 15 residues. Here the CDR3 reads CATSGRRTGIDEQFF. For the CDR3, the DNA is TGTGCCACCAGCGGCCGGAGGACAGGGATAGATGAGCAGTTCTTC.

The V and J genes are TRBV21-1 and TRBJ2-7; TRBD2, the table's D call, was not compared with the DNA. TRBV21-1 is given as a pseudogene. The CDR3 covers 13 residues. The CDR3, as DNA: TGTGCCAGCAGTCACCTCGGGAACCGCGAGCAGTACTTC. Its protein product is CASSHLGNREQYF.

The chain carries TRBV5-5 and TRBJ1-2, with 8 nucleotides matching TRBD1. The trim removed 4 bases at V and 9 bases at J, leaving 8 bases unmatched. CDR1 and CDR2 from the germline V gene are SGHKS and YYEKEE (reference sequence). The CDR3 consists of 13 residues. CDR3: CASSLTGGVSYTF. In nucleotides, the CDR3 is TGTGCCAGCAGCCTCACAGGGGGGGTGAGCTACACCTTC.

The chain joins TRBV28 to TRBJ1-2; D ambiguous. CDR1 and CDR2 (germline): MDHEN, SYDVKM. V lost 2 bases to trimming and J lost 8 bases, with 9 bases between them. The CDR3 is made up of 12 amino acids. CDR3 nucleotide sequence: TGTGCCAGCAGTTTAGGAGATCTCGGCTACACCTTC. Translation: CASSLGDLGYTF.

CDR3 sequence: CASSLGQGREQYF. The CDR3 nucleotides are TGTGCCAGCAGCTTGGGACAGGGGCGCGAGCAGTACTTC. V gene TRBV5-6 combines with J gene TRBJ2-7, with 8 bases lining up with TRBD1. V gave up 0 bases and J gave up 6 bases; unmatched junction bases: 2. Germline lookup yields CDR1 SGHDT and CDR2 YYEEEE. This CDR3 has 13 amino acids.

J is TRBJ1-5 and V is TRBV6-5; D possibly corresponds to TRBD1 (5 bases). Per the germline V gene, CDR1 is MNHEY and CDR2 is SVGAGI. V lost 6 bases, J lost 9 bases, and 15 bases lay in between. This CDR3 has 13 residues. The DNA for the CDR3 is TGTGCCAGCAGAGGAGGGGCTGTAGGGCCCCAGCATTTT. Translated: CASRGGAVGPQHF.

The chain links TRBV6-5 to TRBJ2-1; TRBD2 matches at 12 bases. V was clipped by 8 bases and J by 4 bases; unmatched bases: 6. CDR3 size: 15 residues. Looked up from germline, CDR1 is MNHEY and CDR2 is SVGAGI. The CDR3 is CASGRGLAGYNEQFF. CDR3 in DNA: TGTGCCAGCGGGAGGGGACTAGCGGGTTACAATGAGCAGTTCTTC.